These 12 T cell receptor beta chains share one sample of origin, sequenced in a study of spatial heterogeneity in lung cancer (dated by TCRdb to between 2018 and 2020). The time point label, read with the paper, signifies: sample taken at primary tumor resection. Whole RNA extracted from tumor and nontumor lung tissue, or from cryopreserved PBMC samples, was used for TCR sequencing without cell sorting. Library preparation employed 5' RACE. Sequencing instrument: NextSeq 500. The public sequencing data were trimmed at Q25 with fastp and processed into clonotypes with MiXCR by TCRdb, which kept only in-frame beta chains. One record per CDR3 amino acid sequence lists the most common genes and DNA. Present in this sample are tens of thousands of distinct CDR3 sequences, roughly 15% of which were seen just once. 7.2% of the sample is held by the ten biggest clonotypes. The sequenced sample was PBMCs, obtained at surgery. The receptors were sampled from a male donor with early-stage non-small cell lung cancer.

This clonotype has only a few counts. The chain joins TRBV7-9 to TRBJ1-2; the D is unclear. V was pared by 5 bases and J by 3 bases, with 7 bases between. Germline CDR1 reads SEHNR; CDR2 reads FQNEAQ (reference sequence). The CDR3 covers 12 residues. The CDR3 reads CASSPEDYGYTF. CDR3 nucleotides: TGTGCCAGCAGCCCGGAGGACTATGGCTACACCTTC. Supplemented by reference TRBV7-9 and TRBJ1-2, the full variable domain reads DTGVSQNPRHKITKRGQNVTFRCDPISEHNRLYWYRQTLGQGPEFLTYFQNEAQLEKSRLLSDRFSAERPKGSFSTLEIQRTEQGDSAMYLCASSPEDYGYTFGSGTRLTVV.

CDR3 DNA sequence: TGTGCCAGCAGCCAAGTCCCCCCGAGGGCACTGAACACCGGGGAGCTGTTTTTT. Its protein is CASSQVPPRALNTGELFF. This chain links TRBV14 with TRBJ2-2, with D possibly being TRBD2 (5 bases). Looked up from germline, CDR1 is SGHDN and CDR2 is FVKESK. This CDR3 is built from 18 residues. The V end lost 1 base, the J end lost 1 base, and 16 bases lay between the germline ends. The whole variable domain, filled in from reference TRBV14 and TRBJ2-2, reads EAGVTQFPSHSVIEKGQTVTLRCDPISGHDNLYWYRRVMGKEIKFLLHFVKESKQDESGMPNNRFLAERTGGTYSTLKVQPAELEDSGVYFCASSQVPPRALNTGELFFGEGSRLTVL.

The genes are TRBV4-1 and TRBJ1-2; D is ambiguous. Trimming pared 0 bases from V and 9 bases from J, leaving 17 bases between. There are 15 residues in the CDR3. CDR1 is MGHRA and CDR2 is YSYEKL in the germline V gene. Here the CDR3 reads CASSQEGRVPGSYTF. The CDR3 nucleotides are TGCGCCAGCAGCCAAGAAGGACGGGTCCCTGGAAGCTACACCTTC.

This clonotype was counted many times. In nucleotides, the CDR3 is TGTGCCAGCATCCCCGGAGGCGGACAGCCCTACGAGCAGTACTTC. Its protein product is CASIPGGGQPYEQYF. The chain is built from TRBV28 and TRBJ2-7; possibly TRBD1 for D (6 bases). The germline CDR1 and CDR2 sequences are MDHEN and SYDVKM. Between the trimmed V and J ends, which lost 7 bases and 2 bases, there was a span of 18 bases. CDR3 length: 15 residues.

This clonotype was seen a few times. This chain joins TRBV20-1 and TRBJ2-3; 8 bases align to TRBD2. The CDR3 sequence is 19 residues long. CDR1 and CDR2 (germline): DFQATT, SNEGSKA (reference sequence). J was trimmed by 0 bases and V by 6 bases; bases with no gene match: 20. The CDR3 loop is CSAHPLVPSGLASTDTQYF. For the CDR3, the DNA is TGCAGTGCACACCCTCTCGTTCCTAGCGGGTTAGCTAGCACAGATACGCAGTATTTT.

The table lists this clonotype with many counts. This chain links TRBV7-3 with TRBJ1-1; the D is unclear. Germline V gene data show CDR1 as SGHTA and CDR2 as FQGTGA. The length of the CDR3 is 15 residues. V was trimmed by 2 bases and J by 5 bases, leaving 15 bases between them. CDR3 in DNA: TGTGCCAGCAGCTTAGGGCCAACCTTGACTACTGAAGCTTTCTTT. Encoded protein: CASSLGPTLTTEAFF.

This clonotype was picked up many times. V and J are TRBV5-1 and TRBJ2-6; perhaps TRBD1 as D (6 bases). The CDR3 totals 15 residues. CDR1 and CDR2 (germline): SGHRS, YFSETQ. Trimming removed 4 bases at V and 3 bases at J, with 11 bases between. The CDR3 DNA sequence: TGCGCCAGCAGCCTAGGGGGTGTTGGGGCCAACGTCCTGACTTTC. This translates into CASSLGGVGANVLTF.

The V gene is TRBV20-1, the J gene TRBJ2-2, with D unresolved. The germline V gene has CDR1 DFQATT and CDR2 SNEGSKA (reference sequence). There are 16 residues in the CDR3. V lost 6 bases, J lost 4 bases, and 21 bases lay in between. This CDR3 reads CSALSSMALTTGELFF. The CDR3 region has the DNA TGCAGTGCATTAAGCTCGATGGCGCTTACCACCGGGGAGCTGTTTTTT.

This chain joins TRBV2 and TRBJ1-2; a weak D match, TRBD1 (6 bases). Per germline, CDR1 SNHLY and CDR2 FYNNEI. This CDR3 region has 13 residues. Trimming stripped 2 bases from V and 8 bases from J, with 12 bases between. The CDR3 region has the DNA TGTGCCAGCAGTGAACCTGCAGGGGCCGGCTACACCTTC. The encoded protein is CASSEPAGAGYTF.

This clonotype appeared a few times. The chain is built from TRBV11-2 and TRBJ1-1; 7 bases line up with TRBD1. The J segment lost 1 base and the V segment lost 4 bases, leaving 6 bases of the junction unmatched. CDR1 SGHAT and CDR2 FQNNGV come from the germline V gene. This CDR3 has 15 residues. CDR3 in DNA: TGTGCCAGCAGCTCCCCCGGGACAGCGAACACTGAAGCTTTCTTT. Its translation: CASSSPGTANTEAFF.

This clonotype occurred a few times. V usage is TRBV27 and J usage is TRBJ1-2; 7 nucleotides align to TRBD1. The length of the CDR3 is 15 residues. Germline V gives CDR1 MNHEY, CDR2 SMNVEV (reference sequence). V shed 5 bases and J 2 bases; nucleotides not matched to a gene: 8. CDR3 coding DNA: TGTGCCAGCAGTCAAGACAGGGCACCCAACTATGGCTACACCTTC. It codes for CASSQDRAPNYGYTF.

This clonotype was seen many times. The rearrangement links TRBV5-6 to TRBJ2-3; D remains unclear. CDR3 length equals 14 residues. V was clipped by 3 bases and J by 4 bases, with 12 bases between them. The V gene's germline CDR1 is SGHDT and CDR2 YYEEEE. The CDR3 loop reads CASSSPGPADTQYF. CDR3 DNA sequence: TGTGCCAGCAGCTCCCCTGGCCCGGCAGATACGCAGTATTTT.